The 8 T cell receptor beta chains given below trace back to one sample, sequenced in a study of OX40 agonist ivuxolimab in advanced cancers. Libraries were built with the immunoSEQ multiplex PCR assay. TCRdb retrieved this table from immuneACCESS and kept in-frame rearrangements only. Not all clones are present; in checked studies, unresolved V genes account for under half, and no reason is known for the remainder. Counted in this sample were tens of thousands of clones; more than 75% of them appeared once. The top ten clones comprise around 20% of the sample. The sample was CD4+ or CD8+ T cells sorted from blood, taken in a trial of the OX40 agonist ivuxolimab. These receptors were obtained from an adult with an advanced solid tumor such as melanoma, head and neck, liver or kidney cancer.

The chain carries TRBV28 and TRBJ1-2, with 9 bases identical to TRBD1. The CDR3 totals 12 residues. Germline V gives CDR1 MDHEN, CDR2 SYDVKM. V lost 8 bases, J lost 7 bases, and 5 bases stayed unmatched. This chain's CDR3 is CASLGQGSGYTF. The CDR3 DNA sequence: TGTGCCAGCCTTGGACAGGGGTCTGGCTACACCTTC.

This clone was observed once. The J gene is TRBJ2-2, the V gene TRBV11-3; no reliable D call. Trimming left V 0 bases short and J 1 base short, with 12 bases between. The V gene's germline CDR1 is SGHNT and CDR2 YENEEA. This CDR3 is 17 amino acids long. The chain's CDR3 is CASSLDLWSRNTGELFF. DNA for the CDR3: TGTGCCAGCAGCTTAGATCTGTGGAGCCGGAACACCGGGGAGCTGTTTTTT.

This chain links TRBV11-2 with TRBJ1-6, with TRBD1 identical over 8 bases. The germline V gene encodes CDR1 SGHAT and CDR2 FQNNGV. This CDR3 contains 14 residues. Germline trimming cut 1 base from V and 10 bases from J; bases unmatched to any gene: 3. The CDR3 DNA is TGTGCCAGCAGCTTAGGACAGGGGAAATCACCCCTCCACTTT. This sequence encodes CASSLGQGKSPLHF.

V and J are TRBV11-2 and TRBJ2-1, with a weak D call TRBD1 (6 bases). CDR3 size: 15 residues. Germline loops: CDR1 SGHAT, CDR2 FQNNGV. The V end lost 5 bases, the J end lost 4 bases, and 15 bases lay between the germline ends. The CDR3 protein is CASSTRDNLYNEQFF. CDR3 nucleotide sequence: TGTGCCAGCAGCACCCGGGACAATCTTTACAATGAGCAGTTCTTC.

V and J are TRBV4-3 and TRBJ2-7, with a weak D call TRBD1 (6 bases). The CDR3 loop spans 15 amino acids. Germline assignment: CDR1 LGHNA and CDR2 YSLEER. The ends were cut back, 1 base at V and 4 bases at J, with 14 bases in the middle. The CDR3 coding sequence is TGCGCCAGCAGCCAAGTCCGAAGCACAGGGTACGAGCAGTACTTC. Amino acids: CASSQVRSTGYEQYF.

The rearrangement joins TRBV19 to TRBJ2-1; D might be TRBD2 (6 bases). Trimming removed 4 bases at V and 13 bases at J, with 17 bases between. The length of the CDR3 is 13 residues. Germline CDR1 is LNHDA and CDR2 is SQIVND (reference sequence). The CDR3 reads CASSSVPGGGQFF. CDR3 in DNA: TGTGCCAGTAGTAGTGTGCCCGGGGGTGGCCAGTTCTTC.

This clone occurred a few times. The chain recombines TRBV14 with TRBJ2-1; no clear D. The V end was cut by 1 base, the J end by 8 bases, with 9 bases between. The germline V gene has CDR1 SGHDN and CDR2 FVKESK. The CDR3 runs to 13 residues. DNA of the CDR3: TGTGCCAGCAGCCAAGCGCTATTTGATGAGCAGTTCTTC. It translates to CASSQALFDEQFF.

This clone was counted only a few times. The chain recombines TRBV5-1 with TRBJ1-2; possibly TRBD1 for D (5 bases). V shed 0 bases and J shed 10 bases, with 7 bases lying between them. This CDR3 contains 11 residues. Germline lookup yields CDR1 SGHRS and CDR2 YFSETQ. The CDR3 is CASSLAGFYTF. The CDR3 DNA reads TGCGCCAGCAGCTTGGCAGGGTTCTACACCTTC.